Presented here are 2 T cell receptor beta chains from one specimen sequenced in a study of T cell clonotyping in hematopoietic cell transplantation listed by TCRdb under 2021. The library was obtained by the immunoSEQ multiplex PCR assay. As stored in TCRdb, this immuneACCESS dataset retains in-frame rearrangements with V and J assigned. A fraction of the clones does not appear; measured against another copy, unresolved V genes explain less than half of the discrepancy, and the remainder lacks a known reason. The sample contains about 5,900 clones, 77% of them found a single time. The ten biggest clones cover 30% to 35% of the sample. Read against the paper, the sample's time point label means: 100 days after allo-HCT. Sequencing used PBMCs, obtained 100 days after allogeneic stem cell transplant. These receptors were obtained from a female patient in her 30s who had an allogeneic stem cell transplant, so the T cells may come from the graft donor. Some clones in this sample may be carry-over from other donors' samples.

This clone appeared a few times. The chain uses TRBV2 and TRBJ2-1; possibly TRBD1 for D (7 bases). The V and J ends lost 3 bases and 12 bases respectively, with 9 bases between them. CDR3 size: 11 residues. The germline V gene encodes CDR1 SNHLY and CDR2 FYNNEI. This CDR3 reads CASSDQGGQFF. In nucleotides, the CDR3 is TGTGCCAGCAGTGATCAGGGGGGGCAGTTCTTC.

The J gene is TRBJ1-1, the V gene TRBV5-8; D ambiguous. The ends were cut back, 4 bases at V and 6 bases at J, with 13 bases in the middle. This CDR3 is 13 amino acids long. Germline CDR1 and CDR2: SGHTS and YDEGEE. The CDR3 DNA is TGTGCCAGCAGCCACCGGTTGGGTTCTGAAGCTTTCTTT. Amino acids: CASSHRLGSEAFF.